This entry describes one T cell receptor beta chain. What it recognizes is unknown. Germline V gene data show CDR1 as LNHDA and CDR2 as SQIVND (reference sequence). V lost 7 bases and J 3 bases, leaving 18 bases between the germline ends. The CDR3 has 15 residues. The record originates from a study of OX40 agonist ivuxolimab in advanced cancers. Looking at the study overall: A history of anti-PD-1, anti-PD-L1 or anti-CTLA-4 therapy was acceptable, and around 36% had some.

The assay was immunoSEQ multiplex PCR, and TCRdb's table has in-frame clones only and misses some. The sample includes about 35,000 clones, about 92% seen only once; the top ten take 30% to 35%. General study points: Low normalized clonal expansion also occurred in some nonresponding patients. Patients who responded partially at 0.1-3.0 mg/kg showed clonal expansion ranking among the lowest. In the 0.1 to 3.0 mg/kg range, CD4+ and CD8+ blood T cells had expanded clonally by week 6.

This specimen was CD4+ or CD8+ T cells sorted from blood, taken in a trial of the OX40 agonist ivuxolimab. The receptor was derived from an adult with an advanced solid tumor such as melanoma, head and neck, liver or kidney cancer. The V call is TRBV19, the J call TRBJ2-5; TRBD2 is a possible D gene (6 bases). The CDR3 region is CASKAAGRMEETQYF. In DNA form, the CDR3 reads TGTGCCAGTAAAGCGGCAGGGAGGATGGAAGAGACCCAGTACTTC.